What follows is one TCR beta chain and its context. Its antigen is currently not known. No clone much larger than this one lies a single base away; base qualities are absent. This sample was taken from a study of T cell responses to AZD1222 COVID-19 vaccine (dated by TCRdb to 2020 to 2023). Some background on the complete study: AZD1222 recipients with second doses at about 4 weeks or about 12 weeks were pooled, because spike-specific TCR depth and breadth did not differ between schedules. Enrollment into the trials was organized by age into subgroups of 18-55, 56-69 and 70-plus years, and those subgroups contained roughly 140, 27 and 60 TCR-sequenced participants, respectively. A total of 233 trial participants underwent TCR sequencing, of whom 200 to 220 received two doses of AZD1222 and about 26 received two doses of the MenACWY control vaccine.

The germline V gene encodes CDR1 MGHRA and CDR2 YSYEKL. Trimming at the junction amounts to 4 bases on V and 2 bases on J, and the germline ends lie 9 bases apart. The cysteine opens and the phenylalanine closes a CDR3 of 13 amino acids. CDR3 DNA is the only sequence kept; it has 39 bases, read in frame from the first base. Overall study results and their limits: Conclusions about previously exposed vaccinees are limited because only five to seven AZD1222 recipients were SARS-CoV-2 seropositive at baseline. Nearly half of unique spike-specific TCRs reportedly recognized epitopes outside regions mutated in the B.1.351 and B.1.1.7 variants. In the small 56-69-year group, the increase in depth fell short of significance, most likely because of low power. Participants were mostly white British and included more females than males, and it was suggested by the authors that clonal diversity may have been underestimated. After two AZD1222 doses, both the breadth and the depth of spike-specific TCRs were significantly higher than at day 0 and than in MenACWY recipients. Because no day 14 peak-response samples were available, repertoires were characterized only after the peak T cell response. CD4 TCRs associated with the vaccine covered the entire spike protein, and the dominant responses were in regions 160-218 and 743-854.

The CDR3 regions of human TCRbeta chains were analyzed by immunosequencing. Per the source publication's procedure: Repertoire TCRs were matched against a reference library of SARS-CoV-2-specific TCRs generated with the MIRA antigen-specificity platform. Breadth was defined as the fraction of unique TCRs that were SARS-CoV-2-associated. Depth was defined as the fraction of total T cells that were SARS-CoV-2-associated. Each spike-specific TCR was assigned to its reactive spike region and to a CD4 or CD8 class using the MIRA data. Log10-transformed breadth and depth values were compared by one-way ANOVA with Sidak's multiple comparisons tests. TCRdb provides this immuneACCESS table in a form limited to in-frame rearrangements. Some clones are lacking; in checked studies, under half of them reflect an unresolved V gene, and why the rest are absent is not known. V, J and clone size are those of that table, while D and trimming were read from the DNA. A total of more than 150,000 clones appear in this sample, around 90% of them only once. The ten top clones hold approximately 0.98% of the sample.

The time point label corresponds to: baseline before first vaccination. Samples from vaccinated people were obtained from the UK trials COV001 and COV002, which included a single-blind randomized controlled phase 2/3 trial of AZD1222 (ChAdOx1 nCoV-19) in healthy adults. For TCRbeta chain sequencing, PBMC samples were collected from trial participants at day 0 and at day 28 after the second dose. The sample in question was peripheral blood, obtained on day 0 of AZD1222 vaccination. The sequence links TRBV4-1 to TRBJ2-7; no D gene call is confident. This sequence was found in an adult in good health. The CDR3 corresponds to CASSPHLAYEQYF. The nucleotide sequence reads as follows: TGCGCCAGCAGCCCCCACCTCGCCTACGAGCAGTACTTC.